Reported below is one TCR beta chain. Its antigen is currently not known. The input lacks base qualities; no much larger clone sits a single base away. Receptor libraries were prepared by PCR. DNA from cultured CD4+ T cells was subjected to TCR sequencing with the Oncomine TCR Beta short-read assay at the Johns Hopkins FTIC core. The QIAamp micro DNA kit was used to extract genomic DNA from the cultured CD4+ T cells. Oncomine TCR Beta libraries made from cultured CD4+ T cells were pooled using unique dual indexes and sequenced on an Illumina iSeq 100. The study's own analysis went as follows. Non-productive sequences were filtered out, and CDR3s that did not start with C, did not end with F or W, or were shorter than 7 amino acids were discarded. The MANAFEST web application identified antigen-specific clonotypes by comparing peptide-stimulated wells against reference wells and other culture wells. Positive clones required FDR below 0.05, an odds ratio above 5, and productive frequency above 0.1% in at least two of three replicate wells. Clonotypes that were significantly expanded in both SARS-CoV-2 spike wells and at least one common cold coronavirus spike condition were defined as cross-reactive. CDR3 homology was assessed with Levenshtein distances (stringdist) and unrooted phylogenetic trees (ape) in R version 3.6.1. Through fastp at Q25 and MiXCR, TCRdb rebuilt clones from the public reads, retaining in-frame beta chains. Rows with one shared CDR3 protein collapse into an entry with the most common genes and DNA. Clone size and V and J calls follow TCRdb, not the original study. A total of about 21,000 distinct CDR3 sequences appear in this sample, about 51% of them only once. The top ten hold roughly a tenth of the sample.

This specimen belongs to a study of vaccination and CD4 T cells after COVID-19 (dated by TCRdb to between 2020 and 2023). Describing the broader study: Convalescent patients had a positive SARS-CoV-2 result on nasal swab PCR, and of these patients, about ten had mild disease and one had severe disease. In the convalescent cohort there were six males and four females, among whom were two Hispanic individuals, seven Caucasians, two Asians and one multiracial person. Participants received two doses of either the Pfizer-BioNTech BNT162b2 vaccine (n=8) or the Moderna mRNA-1273 vaccine (n=2). Post-COVID blood samples from convalescent patients were collected a median of roughly 100 days after diagnosis, with a range of roughly 30 to 161 days. The time from the second vaccine dose to post-vaccine blood sampling had a median of around 72 days and ranged from roughly 13 to 241 days. The cultures were stimulated with overlapping spike peptide pools from SARS-CoV-2 and from the common cold coronaviruses HCoV-NL63, HCoV-OC43 and HCoV-229E. Control cultures used a CEFX viral epitope pool as positive control, an HIV-1 Nef peptide pool as negative control, or no peptide. In approximately eleven COVID-19 convalescent patients and several infection-naive healthy vaccine recipients, the spike-specific CD4+ TCR repertoire before mRNA vaccination was compared with the repertoire after mRNA vaccination.

V and J are truncated by 8 bases and 9 bases respectively, leaving an intervening sequence of 11 bases. The germline V gene (reference sequence) provides CDR1 MNHEY and CDR2 SMNVEV. Counted from cysteine to phenylalanine, this CDR3 has 12 amino acids. The retained sequence is limited to the CDR3, 36 bases, with the frame set at the first base. Study-wide conclusions, independent of this receptor: Nearly all vaccine-specific clones in convalescent patients (304 of 307) were mono-reactive for SARS-CoV-2 spike rather than cross-reactive with common cold coronaviruses. Among convalescent patients, a median 86.3% of the SARS-CoV-2-reactive clones seen after vaccination appeared only after vaccination, which suggests priming specific to the vaccine. The median number of SARS-CoV-2-reactive clonotypes rose from 20 to 25 after infection to 30 to 45 after vaccination, but the change was not significant. Only a relatively small number of convalescent patients were included in the study, and early timepoints following natural infection were not analyzed.

The sample's treatment or condition label, in plain terms: roughly 10-day PBMC culture with coronavirus spike peptide pools or control peptides (ViraFEST assay). To expand antigen-specific T cells with peptide pools and then pick out the expanded clonotypes through TCR sequencing, the study relied on the ViraFEST assay. The positive SARS-CoV-2 PCR tests of the convalescent patients were dated from March to December 2020, before the Alpha, Beta and Delta variants emerged in the United States. Under 2.5 million PBMCs per well were cultured in IMDM with 5% human AB serum and about 9.2 IU/ml IL-2, plus 10 ug/ml peptide pools. Half of the culture medium was replaced with fresh IL-2-containing medium on days 3 and 7. Once the cells had been in culture for around 10 days, the EasySep CD4+ T cell isolation kit was used to isolate CD4+ T cells by negative selection. Ficoll-Paque Plus gradient centrifugation was used to isolate PBMCs from whole blood, and the isolated PBMCs were then either used fresh or cryopreserved at -140C. Culture conditions were generally each tested in triplicate wells.

This receptor chain uses TRBV27 and TRBJ1-6; TRBD1 could be the D gene, as 5 bases match. The receptor was derived from a human donor who had recovered from COVID-19. The sequencing input was CD4+ T cells from blood, cultured in vitro. CDR3 loop: CASGGGASPLHF. The nucleotide sequence reads as follows: TGTGCCAGCGGTGGAGGGGCTTCACCCCTCCACTTT.